A single sample gave rise to the 17 T cell receptor beta chains below, sequenced in a study of CD8+CD57+ T cells in acquired aplastic anemia. For CDR3 and TCR beta VDJ profiling, genomic DNA was the template used. TCRdb redid the calling of the reads with MiXCR, one entry per CDR3 protein. Of 200,000 or so distinct CDR3 sequences in the sample, around three fifths were seen once. Sequenced material: sorted CD4+, CD8+, or CD8+CD57+ T cells (not recorded which) from PBMCs. The receptor set was obtained from a human donor with severe aplastic anemia or a healthy control (not recorded which).

This chain links TRBV19 with TRBJ1-5; D is perhaps TRBD1 (6 bases). The V gene's germline CDR1 is LNHDA and CDR2 SQIVND (reference sequence). There are 16 residues in the CDR3. V was trimmed by 9 bases and J by 1 base, leaving 19 bases between them. CDR3 protein: CASDPWGALSNQPQHF. The CDR3 bases are TGTGCCAGCGACCCCTGGGGGGCCCTGAGCAATCAGCCCCAGCATTTT.

The CDR3 sequence is CASSLRQIRYSNQPQHF. CDR3 sequence (DNA): TGTGCCAGCAGCTTAAGGCAGATCCGATATAGCAATCAGCCCCAGCATTTT. The J gene is TRBJ1-5, the V gene TRBV7-8; D gene unclear. Deletions cut 2 bases from V and 0 bases from J, with 14 bases between. CDR3 length: 17 residues. Per the germline V gene, CDR1 is SGHVS and CDR2 is FQNEAQ.

The chain combines TRBV2 with TRBJ2-1; TRBD1 might be the D (5 bases). The CDR3 is 13 residues long. V was clipped by 7 bases and J by 8 bases, with 15 bases between them. Per germline, CDR1 SNHLY and CDR2 FYNNEI. The CDR3: CASTTPPQDEQFF. For the CDR3, the DNA is TGTGCCAGCACCACGCCCCCACAGGATGAGCAGTTCTTC.

The chain is built from TRBV6-2 or TRBV6-3 and TRBJ1-4; 11 bases map to TRBD1. Per germline, CDR1 MNHEY and CDR2 SVGEGT. V trimming: 1 base; J trimming: 1 base; junction bases outside the gene matches: 5. The CDR3 consists of 18 residues. The chain's CDR3 is CASSYYRDRGVTNEKLFF. CDR3 sequence (DNA): TGTGCCAGCAGTTACTACCGGGACAGGGGGGTAACTAATGAAAAACTGTTTTTT.

J is TRBJ1-1 and V is TRBV20-1; D is perhaps TRBD1 (6 bases). This CDR3 region has 15 residues. Germline V lookup: CDR1 DFQATT, CDR2 SNEGSKA (reference sequence). Trimming stripped 4 bases from V and 6 bases from J, with 21 bases between. The CDR3 sequence is CSATRDSPWGPEAFF. The DNA for the CDR3 is TGCAGTGCTACACGAGACTCGCCGTGGGGGCCTGAAGCTTTCTTT.

Of note for this clonotype: One base away lies a much larger clone, so this may be a sequencing read error. The rearrangement links TRBV6-5 to TRBJ2-1; no reliable D call. Germline V lookup: CDR1 MNHEY, CDR2 SVGAGI. There are 14 residues in the CDR3. V dropped 8 bases and J dropped 12 bases, with 23 bases sitting between them. The CDR3 reads CASRRTPLWDGQFF. The CDR3 DNA reads as TGTGCCAGCCGGCGAACCCCACTTTGGGATGGGCAGTTCTTC.

This chain connects TRBV5-5 to TRBJ1-1; no reliable D call. The V and J ends lost 1 base and 0 bases respectively, with 10 bases between them. This CDR3 contains 15 residues. Per the germline V gene, CDR1 is SGHKS and CDR2 is YYEKEE (reference sequence). This CDR3 is CASSLIPDMNTEAFF. Written as DNA, the CDR3 is TGTGCCAGCAGCTTGATCCCAGATATGAACACTGAAGCTTTCTTT.

The count of this clonotype is one. The rearrangement uses TRBV5-1 and TRBJ1-4; D call uncertain. Trimming removed 1 base at V and 8 bases at J, with 15 bases between. The V gene's germline CDR1 is SGHRS and CDR2 YFSETQ. The CDR3 is 15 residues long. CDR3 amino acids: CASSLTGRDGEKLFF. The CDR3 DNA is TGCGCCAGCAGCTTGACCGGACGGGATGGGGAAAAACTGTTTTTT.

This rearrangement joins TRBV20-1 to TRBJ2-5, with 10 positions matching TRBD1. The junction had 7 bases not matched to a gene; V was cut back by 6 bases and J by 6 bases. The CDR3 spans 13 residues. In germline, CDR1 is DFQATT, CDR2 SNEGSKA (reference sequence). In DNA form, the CDR3 reads TGCAGTGCGCAGACAGGGGGCTTACAGACCCAGTACTTC. Translation gives CSAQTGGLQTQYF.

This clonotype has a count of ten or more. The V and J genes are TRBV27 and TRBJ2-7; 11 bases line up with TRBD1. Germline V gives CDR1 MNHEY, CDR2 SMNVEV (reference sequence). With 3 bases clipped from V and 3 bases from J, the junction kept 7 bases outside the gene matches. The CDR3 spans 16 residues. The CDR3 region has the DNA TGTGCCAGCAGTTTGGTTTCCGGGACAGGGGGCTACGAGCAGTACTTC. Translation gives CASSLVSGTGGYEQYF.

This clonotype was detected many times. CDR3 coding DNA: TGTGCCAGCAGCTTAGGCCGGAACTGGGCCGTCCATGAGCAGTTCTTC. Its protein product is CASSLGRNWAVHEQFF. The J gene is TRBJ2-1, the V gene TRBV13; D unclear. Germline V gene data show CDR1 as PRHDT and CDR2 as FYEKMQ (reference sequence). CDR3 length: 16 amino acids. The V and J ends lost 0 bases and 8 bases respectively, with 17 bases between them.

The chain carries TRBV24-1 and TRBJ2-1; 11 bases fit TRBD2. Unmatched junction bases numbered 3, after V lost 4 bases and J lost 2 bases. Per germline, CDR1 KGHDR and CDR2 SFDVKD. The CDR3 runs to 16 residues. The CDR3 bases are TGTGCCACCAGTGACCCTAGCGGGAGGACCTACAATGAGCAGTTCTTC. Its protein is CATSDPSGRTYNEQFF.

The sample holds one count of this clonotype. The chain carries TRBV2 and TRBJ2-7; TRBD1 matches 8 bases. Germline V gene lookup returns CDR1 SNHLY and CDR2 FYNNEI. The CDR3 is made up of 14 amino acids. Trimming cost V 5 bases and J 4 bases; bases outside gene matches: 7. CDR3 DNA: TGTGCCAGCAGTTTGACAGGGGAAGGGTACGAGCAGTACTTC. Residues: CASSLTGEGYEQYF.

This clonotype was found a few times. The chain employs TRBV4-3 and TRBJ2-7; 9 positions match TRBD1. The V gene's germline CDR1 is LGHNA and CDR2 YSLEER. This CDR3 contains 14 residues. J gave up 6 bases and V 4 bases, and 7 bases lay outside the gene matches. The DNA of the CDR3 is TGCGCCAGCAGCCGGACAGGGGAGCTTAGCGAGCAGTACTTC. Its translation is CASSRTGELSEQYF.

The chain recombines TRBV7-9 with TRBJ2-5; 9 nucleotides line up with TRBD1. The junction had 10 bases not matched to a gene; V was cut back by 8 bases and J by 0 bases. This CDR3 has 16 residues. Germline-derived CDR1 and CDR2 are SEHNR and FQNEAQ (reference sequence). The CDR3 reads CASGRDRVGDQETQYF. CDR3 DNA: TGTGCCAGCGGGCGGGACAGGGTTGGGGACCAAGAGACCCAGTACTTC.

The chain employs TRBV10-3 and TRBJ2-4; D is uncertain. Germline V gives CDR1 ENHRY, CDR2 SYGVKD. V lost 3 bases and J 7 bases, leaving 16 bases between the germline ends. This CDR3 region has 15 residues. The CDR3 spells CAISEGLVFRNIQYF. DNA for the CDR3: TGTGCCATCAGTGAAGGGCTAGTCTTCCGGAACATTCAGTACTTC.

The rearrangement joins TRBV20-1 to TRBJ2-1; no firm D call. V lost 6 bases to trimming and J lost 4 bases, with 7 bases between them. The germline V gene has CDR1 DFQATT and CDR2 SNEGSKA (reference sequence). The CDR3 spans 11 residues. CDR3 loop: CSATPYNEQFF. The CDR3 coding sequence is TGCAGTGCAACCCCGTACAATGAGCAGTTCTTC.